Presented here are 26 T cell receptor beta chains from one specimen sequenced in a study of identical twins. TCRdb analysed the 5' RACE reads with MiXCR anew, one entry per CDR3 protein. This sample has about 1.7 million distinct CDR3 sequences, with 32% found just once. The sample was cord blood. Every receptor here comes from a newborn girl in good health.

This clonotype showed up many times. The rearrangement uses TRBV10-3 and TRBJ1-2; no definite D call. The CDR3 spans 12 residues. Per germline, CDR1 ENHRY and CDR2 SYGVKD. The V gene lost 6 bases and the J gene lost 2 bases, with 7 bases spanning the gap. The CDR3 is CAISPGNYGYTF. In DNA, the CDR3 is TGTGCCATCAGCCCCGGGAACTATGGCTACACCTTC.

The CDR3 reads CASTFSGFPGANVLTF. The CDR3 region has the DNA TGTGCCAGCACCTTTTCAGGGTTCCCTGGGGCCAACGTCCTGACTTTC. The V call is TRBV28, the J call TRBJ2-6; possible D gene TRBD1, 5 bases. From germline, CDR1 is MDHEN and CDR2 SYDVKM. Trimming cost V 7 bases and J 2 bases, with 15 bases left between them. The CDR3 contains 16 residues.

This clonotype was seen a few times. This chain links TRBV27 with TRBJ2-7; 8 nucleotides agree with TRBD2. Per germline, CDR1 MNHEY and CDR2 SMNVEV (reference sequence). The CDR3 is made up of 15 amino acids. V dropped 3 bases and J dropped 3; count of bases not matched to a gene: 7. The CDR3 DNA reads as TGTGCCAGCAGTTTCCTCGGGACTAGGGGCTACGAGCAGTACTTC. Protein sequence: CASSFLGTRGYEQYF.

This chain connects TRBV20-1 to TRBJ2-4, with TRBD2 matching 11 bases. V trimming: 5 bases; J trimming: 6 bases; junction bases outside the gene matches: 3. The CDR3 spans 13 residues. Germline lookup yields CDR1 DFQATT and CDR2 SNEGSKA (reference sequence). The DNA of the CDR3 is TGCAGTGCTCCTCTAGCGGGAGGAAACATTCAGTACTTC. Protein product: CSAPLAGGNIQYF.

On this clonotype itself: Just one base apart from a much larger clone, this may be a read error. The chain employs TRBV4-2 and TRBJ1-2, with D perhaps matching TRBD1 (5 bases). Germline V CDR1 and CDR2: LGHNA, YNFKEQ. The CDR3 loop spans 13 amino acids. V lost 2 bases, J lost 2 bases, and 6 bases lay in between. The CDR3 DNA reads TGTGCCAGCAGCCAAAAGGGGAACTATGGCTACACCTTC. Encoded protein: CASSQKGNYGYTF.

This chain links TRBV4-2 with TRBJ2-7; perhaps TRBD2 as D (5 bases). Trimming pared 0 bases from V and 2 bases from J, leaving 20 bases between. Germline lookup yields CDR1 LGHNA and CDR2 YNFKEQ. This CDR3 has 18 residues. The CDR3 here is CASSQEVGWVSGTYEQYF. The CDR3 DNA reads TGTGCCAGCAGCCAAGAAGTGGGGTGGGTCAGCGGTACCTACGAGCAGTACTTC.

The J gene is TRBJ2-5, the V gene TRBV3-1; D perhaps matches TRBD2 (6 bases). Trimming took 4 bases from V and 7 from J, leaving 19 bases between them. The length of the CDR3 is 15 residues. CDR1 is LGHDT and CDR2 is YNNKEL in the germline V gene (reference sequence). The CDR3 sequence is CASSLRMGLPVTQYF. Written as DNA, the CDR3 is TGTGCCAGCAGCCTAAGGATGGGACTCCCAGTGACCCAGTACTTC.

In the case of this clonotype: This sequence may be a read error, since a much larger clone differs from it by one base. This chain's CDR3 is CSARDRTYGQYF. The CDR3 DNA reads as TGCAGTGCCAGGGACAGAACCTACGGGCAGTACTTC. The chain has TRBV20-1 and TRBJ2-5; 7 bases align to TRBD1. This CDR3 spans 12 amino acids. The V gene end was trimmed by 6 bases and the J gene end by 11 bases; junction bases not matched to a gene: 12. CDR1 is DFQATT, CDR2 SNEGSKA, per germline (reference sequence).

This clonotype was detected only once. This rearrangement joins TRBV29-1 to TRBJ2-1, with 10 bases lining up with TRBD2. The DNA end lines up better with TRBJ2-7; the J call may be wrong. The CDR3 is 17 residues long. In germline, CDR1 is SQVTM, CDR2 ANQGSEA. In nucleotides, the CDR3 is TGCAGCGTTAAGGAATGGGCTAGCGGGAGCTTCTACAATGGGCAGTACTTC. Translated, it gives CSVKEWASGSFYNGQYF.

V gene TRBV20-1 combines with J gene TRBJ2-2; D is possibly TRBD2 (5 bases). The CDR3 totals 15 residues. The V gene's germline CDR1 is DFQATT and CDR2 SNEGSKA (reference sequence). The V end lost 3 bases, the J end lost 1 base, and 12 bases lay between the germline ends. CDR3 coding DNA: TGCAGTGCTAGTGGCGGACGGGGGAACACCGGGGAGCTGTTTTTT. Translation: CSASGGRGNTGELFF.

This clonotype was seen a few times. This chain's CDR3 is CSVETGYSPYGYTF. For the CDR3, the DNA is TGCAGCGTTGAAACTGGGTACAGCCCCTATGGCTACACCTTC. This chain uses TRBV29-1 with TRBJ1-2; D remains unclear. Trimming pared 2 bases from V and 4 bases from J, leaving 14 bases between. Germline V lookup: CDR1 SQVTM, CDR2 ANQGSEA. This CDR3 has 14 amino acids.

This clonotype was detected only a few times. J is TRBJ1-5 and V is TRBV24-1; D perhaps matches TRBD1 (5 bases). Per the germline V gene, CDR1 is KGHDR and CDR2 is SFDVKD. Trimming took 4 bases from V and 3 from J, leaving 9 bases between them. This CDR3 is built from 14 residues. The chain's CDR3 is CATSEGTSNQPQHF. In nucleotides, the CDR3 is TGTGCCACCAGTGAGGGGACTTCCAATCAGCCCCAGCATTTT.

In this sample, this clonotype turned up a few times. CDR3 protein: CASSFGLAGGTNEQFF. CDR3 nucleotide sequence: TGTGCCAGCAGTTTCGGTCTAGCGGGAGGGACGAATGAGCAGTTCTTC. The chain recombines TRBV12-3 or TRBV12-4 with TRBJ2-1, with 12 bases aligning to TRBD2. After removal of 3 bases from V and 7 bases from J, the junction contained 7 bases not matched to a gene. The CDR3 loop spans 16 amino acids.

The J gene is TRBJ2-5, the V gene TRBV20-1; D unclear. This CDR3 comprises 13 residues. Between the trimmed V and J ends, which lost 0 bases and 9 bases, there was a span of 14 bases. The germline CDR1 and CDR2 sequences are DFQATT and SNEGSKA (reference sequence). Here the CDR3 reads CSARDLDAGPQYF. The CDR3 coding sequence is TGCAGTGCTAGAGATCTGGATGCTGGGCCCCAGTACTTC.

J is TRBJ2-5 and V is TRBV5-1; the D gene is possibly TRBD1 (6 bases). CDR3 length: 16 amino acids. CDR1 SGHRS and CDR2 YFSETQ come from the germline V gene. V lost 0 bases and J 4 bases, leaving 16 bases between the germline ends. The CDR3 loop is CASSLEVWGHPETQYF. The CDR3 DNA reads TGCGCCAGCAGCTTGGAGGTCTGGGGGCACCCAGAGACCCAGTACTTC.

The genes are TRBV5-1 and TRBJ2-1, with 9 bases matching TRBD2. The CDR3 consists of 16 residues. J lost 3 bases, V lost 0 bases, and 4 bases had no gene match. CDR1 is SGHRS, CDR2 YFSETQ, per germline. The CDR3 region is CASSLGQAGGYNEQFF. The CDR3 DNA follows: TGCGCCAGCAGCTTGGGGCAAGCGGGAGGCTACAATGAGCAGTTCTTC.

The CDR3 here is CASSLVAAQPQHF. The CDR3 coding sequence is TGTGCCAGCAGCTTAGTGGCAGCTCAGCCCCAGCATTTT. The V and J genes are TRBV7-2 and TRBJ1-5; no reliable D call. Germline V lookup: CDR1 SGHTA, CDR2 FQGNSA. The CDR3 length is 13 residues. Trimming took off 1 base at V and 6 bases at J, with 7 bases between the two ends.

In its sample, this clonotype was seen a few times. The chain is built from TRBV3-1 and TRBJ2-7; D unresolved. This CDR3 has 15 amino acids. Trimming cost V 1 base and J 3 bases, with 13 bases left between them. Germline CDR1 and CDR2: LGHDT and YNNKEL (reference sequence). CDR3 amino acids: CASSQGPNSLYEQYF. The CDR3 nucleotides are TGTGCCAGCAGCCAAGGCCCAAATTCCCTCTACGAGCAGTACTTC.

Concerning this clonotype: One end of the junction varies from germline; a read error may be responsible. The chain carries TRBV20-1 and TRBJ2-5; D unresolved. This CDR3 has 13 amino acids. Germline V gene lookup returns CDR1 DFQATT and CDR2 SNEGSKA (reference sequence). The CDR3, as DNA: TGCAGTGCTAGCGGCTCTAGACAAGAGACCCGGTACTTC. Protein product: CSASGSRQETRYF.

The rearrangement uses TRBV19 and TRBJ1-2; a weak D match, TRBD1 (5 bases). This CDR3 has 13 residues. Deletions cut 7 bases from V and 4 bases from J, with 13 bases between. Germline V CDR1 and CDR2: LNHDA, SQIVND (reference sequence). The CDR3, as DNA: TGTGCCAGTAAAATAGGGGACTTCTATGGCTACACCTTC. Translation gives CASKIGDFYGYTF.

In its sample, this clonotype was seen a few times. V usage is TRBV10-3 and J usage is TRBJ2-2; 8 bases fit TRBD1. The CDR3 totals 14 residues. Trimming took 7 bases from V and 1 from J; bases not matched to a gene: 2. Germline V lookup: CDR1 ENHRY, CDR2 SYGVKD. The CDR3 DNA sequence: TGTGCCATCAACGGACAGGGGAACACCGGGGAGCTGTTTTTT. Residues: CAINGQGNTGELFF.

The genes are TRBV20-1 and TRBJ2-1; no clear D gene. Germline V gene data show CDR1 as DFQATT and CDR2 as SNEGSKA (reference sequence). The CDR3 sequence is 13 residues long. Between the trimmed V and J ends, which lost 6 bases and 0 bases, there was a span of 9 bases. The CDR3 spells CSAQKGSYNEQFF. The CDR3 nucleotides are TGCAGTGCCCAAAAGGGCTCCTACAATGAGCAGTTCTTC.

This clonotype appeared a few times. This chain joins TRBV11-1 and TRBJ2-1; no clear D. The DNA end is a closer match to TRBJ2-7, so the J assignment may be wrong. The CDR3 sequence is 17 residues long. Germline V gene data show CDR1 as SGHAT and CDR2 as FQDESV (reference sequence). CDR3 DNA: TGTGCCAGCACCGTCGGGTCTCTTGGATCCGTATACAATGAGCAGTACTTC. Translation: CASTVGSLGSVYNEQYF.

This clonotype came up many times. The chain carries TRBV5-1 and TRBJ1-2; D may be TRBD1 (5 bases). Germline CDR1 SGHRS, CDR2 YFSETQ. The CDR3 spans 14 residues. V dropped 2 bases and J dropped 2 bases, with 10 bases sitting between them. The CDR3 DNA reads as TGCGCCAGCAGCTTTGTTGGGGACAACTATGGCTACACCTTC. Translated, it gives CASSFVGDNYGYTF.

This clonotype showed up just a few times. This rearrangement joins TRBV27 to TRBJ2-1, with 8 positions matching TRBD2. The CDR3 covers 14 residues. The germline CDR1 and CDR2 sequences are MNHEY and SMNVEV (reference sequence). V lost 8 bases, J lost 3 bases, and 6 bases stayed unmatched. CDR3 DNA sequence: TGTGCCAGCCTCGGGACTAGGGACTACAATGAGCAGTTCTTC. This gives the protein CASLGTRDYNEQFF.

This clonotype was found once. CDR3 region: CASSRPGDGSYNEQFF. DNA for the CDR3: TGTGCCAGCAGCCGACCCGGAGACGGCTCCTACAATGAGCAGTTCTTC. The J gene is TRBJ2-1, the V gene TRBV4-2, with D hard to call. Trimming removed 4 bases from V and 0 bases from J, with 13 bases in between. The CDR3 runs 16 residues. Germline assignment: CDR1 LGHNA and CDR2 YNFKEQ.